Listed below are T cell receptor beta chains from one sample, sequenced in a study of T cell clones after liver transplantation. Measured with immunoSEQ multiplex PCR; TCRdb has only the in-frame clones, and not every one. Of roughly 74,000 clones listed, 80% are singletons. The material was CD4+ T cells from blood, obtained before liver transplant. All receptors come from a human donor who received a liver transplant. The CDR3 runs from the conserved cysteine through the conserved F or W. Fields, in order: J gene, D gene, V gene, clone size, CDR3 protein, CDR3 DNA. A D gene is named only where the DNA matches it firmly. Clone size is not always given. Where it is, it says once, few, many or a class for expanded clones.

TRBJ1-2	TRBD1	TRBV18	-	CASSRDRGRYGYTF	TGTGCCAGCTCTCGCGACAGGGGCAGGTATGGCTACACCTTC
TRBJ1-1	-	TRBV25-1	-	CASTPTRNTEAFF	TGTGCCAGCACCCCCACGAGAAACACTGAAGCTTTCTTT
TRBJ2-7	-	TRBV20-1	-	CSATLAEQYF	TGCAGTGCTACCCTGGCCGAGCAGTACTTC
TRBJ2-2	TRBD2	TRBV5-1	-	CASSTGLARLTGELFF	TGCGCCAGCAGCACGGGACTAGCGCGATTAACCGGGGAGCTGTTTTTT
TRBJ2-1	-	TRBV28	-	CASSSAGGNEQFF	TGTGCCAGCAGTTCAGCGGGTGGGAATGAGCAGTTCTTC
TRBJ1-5	TRBD1	TRBV28	-	CASSIQGARGNQPQHF	TGTGCCAGCAGCATCCAGGGGGCTCGGGGCAATCAGCCCCAGCATTTT
TRBJ2-7	TRBD1	TRBV11-2	-	CASSLTRDRLYEQYF	TGTGCCAGCAGCCTCACCCGGGACAGGCTCTACGAGCAGTACTTC
TRBJ1-1	-	TRBV6-5	-	CASSPLRWSEAFF	TGTGCCAGCAGTCCATTGCGGTGGAGTGAAGCTTTCTTT
TRBJ1-2	-	TRBV27	-	CASSGADSTYGYTF	TGTGCCAGCAGTGGGGCGGACAGTACCTATGGCTACACCTTC
TRBJ2-1	-	TRBV11-3	few	CASSDGSNNEQFF	TGTGCCAGCAGCGACGGCAGCAACAATGAGCAGTTCTTC